Listed here are 7 T cell receptor beta chains from one sample, sequenced in a study of regulatory T cells in long-lasting Graves disease. Building the TCR beta libraries relied on iRepertoire HTBI primers, and CDR3 regions underwent Arm-PCR. TCRdb processed the multiplex PCR reads anew with MiXCR; each CDR3 protein has one entry. The table includes some 340,000 distinct CDR3 sequences, around 11% detected once. Specified time point: newly diagnosed GD, antithyroid drugs for less than 3 months. The authors made the TCR library using RNA they extracted from PBMCs. The same sample was also used in a study of T cells in Graves' hyperthyroidism and ophthalmopathy.

This sample comprised peripheral blood mononuclear cells (PBMCs), obtained at new diagnosis, from a patient treated with antithyroid drugs. All receptors derive from a woman under 30 with Graves disease.

A word on this clonotype: This may arise from a read error, as a much more abundant clone is one base away. The chain joins TRBV7-9 to TRBJ2-3; D unresolved. Germline CDR1 is SEHNR and CDR2 is FQNEAQ (reference sequence). This CDR3 is 17 amino acids long. The CDR3 is CAGSPRIDWREKDTQYF. Written as DNA, the CDR3 is TGTGCCGGCAGCCCCCGAATCGACTGGCGAGAGAAAGATACGCAGTATTTT.

Many counts were recorded for this clonotype. The chain is built from TRBV11-3 and TRBJ2-7; D unclear. V was pared by 1 base and J by 3 bases, with 13 bases between. This CDR3 has 15 residues. Germline CDR1 SGHNT, CDR2 YENEEA. CDR3 nucleotide sequence: TGTGCCAGCAGCTTAGGAGGAGAACTACTCTACGAGCAGTACTTC. It translates to CASSLGGELLYEQYF.

This clonotype was detected only a few times. The chain has TRBV28 and TRBJ1-5, with 10 positions matching TRBD1. Trimming cost V 10 bases and J 0 bases; bases outside gene matches: 9. The CDR3 extends over 16 amino acids. Germline CDR1 is MDHEN and CDR2 is SYDVKM. CDR3 bases: TGTGCCATCCGGGACAGGGGCTTTCTTAGCAATCAGCCCCAGCATTTT. Protein product: CAIRDRGFLSNQPQHF.

This clonotype was seen ten or more times. The chain combines TRBV12-3 or TRBV12-4 with TRBJ1-1; a weak D match, TRBD1 (5 bases). Trimming removed 7 bases from V and 6 bases from J, with 9 bases in between. There are 11 residues in the CDR3. CDR3 protein: CASTMGAEAFF. The DNA of the CDR3 is TGTGCCAGCACCATGGGGGCTGAAGCTTTCTTT.

At least ten counts were recorded for this clonotype. The rearrangement uses TRBV19 and TRBJ1-1; D may be TRBD1 (6 bases). Germline V gene lookup returns CDR1 LNHDA and CDR2 SQIVND (reference sequence). V was trimmed by 8 bases and J by 6 bases, leaving 10 bases between them. The CDR3 spans 11 residues. In DNA form, the CDR3 reads TGTGCCAGTGGCAAGGGGGCTGAAGCTTTCTTT. Its translation is CASGKGAEAFF.

This clonotype was seen many times. The chain carries TRBV20-1 and TRBJ2-5; tentatively, D is TRBD1 (6 bases). V dropped 4 bases and J dropped 7 bases, with 19 bases sitting between them. This CDR3 has 14 amino acids. Per germline, CDR1 DFQATT and CDR2 SNEGSKA (reference sequence). CDR3 region: CSATTGTTRVTQYF. The CDR3 nucleotides are TGCAGTGCTACTACAGGGACCACACGCGTGACCCAGTACTTC.

The CDR3 loop is CASSFAPTSNQPQHF. CDR3 sequence (DNA): TGTGCCAGCAGCTTTGCCCCAACTAGCAATCAGCCCCAGCATTTT. The J gene is TRBJ1-5, the V gene TRBV5-5; unclear D gene. Germline V gene lookup returns CDR1 SGHKS and CDR2 YYEKEE (reference sequence). Trimming took off 2 bases at V and 0 bases at J, with 9 bases between the two ends. CDR3 length: 15 residues.